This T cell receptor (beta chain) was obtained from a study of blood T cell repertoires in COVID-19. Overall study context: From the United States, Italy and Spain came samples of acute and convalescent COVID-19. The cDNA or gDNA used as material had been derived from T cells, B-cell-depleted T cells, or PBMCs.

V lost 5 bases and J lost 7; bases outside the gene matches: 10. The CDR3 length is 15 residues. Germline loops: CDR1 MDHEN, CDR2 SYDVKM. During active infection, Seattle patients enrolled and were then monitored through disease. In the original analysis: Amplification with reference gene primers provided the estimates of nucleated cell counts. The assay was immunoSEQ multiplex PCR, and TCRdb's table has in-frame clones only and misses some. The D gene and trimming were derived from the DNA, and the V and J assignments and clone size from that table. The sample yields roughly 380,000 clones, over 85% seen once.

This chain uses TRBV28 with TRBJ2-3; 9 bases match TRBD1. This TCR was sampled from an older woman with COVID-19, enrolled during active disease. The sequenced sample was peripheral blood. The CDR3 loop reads CASSPRTGESNTQYF. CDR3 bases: TGTGCCAGCAGTCCGAGGACAGGGGAGTCGAATACGCAGTATTTT.